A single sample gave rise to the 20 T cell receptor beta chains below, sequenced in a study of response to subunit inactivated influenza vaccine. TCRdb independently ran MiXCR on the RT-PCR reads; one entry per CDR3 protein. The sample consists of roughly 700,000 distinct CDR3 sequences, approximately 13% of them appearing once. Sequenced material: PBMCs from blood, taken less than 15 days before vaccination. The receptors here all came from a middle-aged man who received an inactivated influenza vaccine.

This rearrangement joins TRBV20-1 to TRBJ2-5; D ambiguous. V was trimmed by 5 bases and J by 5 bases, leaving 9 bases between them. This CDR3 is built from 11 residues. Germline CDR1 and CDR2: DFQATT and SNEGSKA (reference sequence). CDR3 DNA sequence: TGCAGTGCTCGCTTAGGGGAGACCCAGTACTTC. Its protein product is CSARLGETQYF.

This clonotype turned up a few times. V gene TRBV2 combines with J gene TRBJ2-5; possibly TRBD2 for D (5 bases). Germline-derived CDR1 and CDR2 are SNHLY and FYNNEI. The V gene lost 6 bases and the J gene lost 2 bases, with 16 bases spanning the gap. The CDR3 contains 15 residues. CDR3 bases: TGTGCCAGCAGAGGAGGTCCTCTTGAGCAAGAGACCCAGTACTTC. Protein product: CASRGGPLEQETQYF.

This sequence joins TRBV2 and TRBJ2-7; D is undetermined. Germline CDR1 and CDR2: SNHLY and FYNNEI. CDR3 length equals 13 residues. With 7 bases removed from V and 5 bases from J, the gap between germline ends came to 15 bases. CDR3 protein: CASTPLPSHEQYF. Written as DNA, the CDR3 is TGTGCCAGCACCCCGCTTCCCTCGCACGAGCAGTACTTC. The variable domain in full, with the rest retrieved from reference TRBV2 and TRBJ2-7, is EPEVTQTPSHQVTQMGQEVILRCVPISNHLYFYWYRQILGQKVEFLVSFYNNEISEKSEIFDDQFSVERPDGSNFTLKIRSTKLEDSAMYFCASTPLPSHEQYFGPGTRLTVT.

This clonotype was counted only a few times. Here the CDR3 reads CASSEVDREHYGYTF. CDR3 bases: TGTGCCAGCAGTGAAGTTGACAGGGAACACTATGGCTACACCTTC. This sequence joins TRBV6-1 and TRBJ1-2; 7 bases map to TRBD1. Germline V gene sequence: CDR1 MNHNS, CDR2 SASEGT. The junction had 5 bases not matched to a gene; V was cut back by 1 base and J by 3 bases. The CDR3 extends over 15 amino acids.

The CDR3 DNA reads as TGTGCCAGCAGCTTGGAAGTGGGTATTGAGCAGTTCTTC. It is translated as CASSLEVGIEQFF. This chain links TRBV5-6 with TRBJ2-1; D not resolved. This CDR3 has 13 residues. V lost 0 bases and J 9 bases, leaving 10 bases between the germline ends. CDR1 and CDR2 (germline): SGHDT, YYEEEE.

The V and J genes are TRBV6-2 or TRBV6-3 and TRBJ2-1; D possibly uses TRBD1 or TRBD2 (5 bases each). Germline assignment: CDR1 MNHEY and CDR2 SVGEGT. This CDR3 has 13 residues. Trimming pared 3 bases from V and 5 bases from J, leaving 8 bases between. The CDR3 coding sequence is TGTGCCAGCAGTTATCGGGACGACAATGAGCAGTTCTTC. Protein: CASSYRDDNEQFF.

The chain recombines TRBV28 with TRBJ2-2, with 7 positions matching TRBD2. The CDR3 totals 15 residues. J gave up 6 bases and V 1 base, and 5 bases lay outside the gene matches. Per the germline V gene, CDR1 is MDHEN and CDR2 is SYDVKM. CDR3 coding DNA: TGTGCCAGCAGTTTATTCCGGGGGGTGGCCGGGGAGCTGTTTTTT. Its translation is CASSLFRGVAGELFF.

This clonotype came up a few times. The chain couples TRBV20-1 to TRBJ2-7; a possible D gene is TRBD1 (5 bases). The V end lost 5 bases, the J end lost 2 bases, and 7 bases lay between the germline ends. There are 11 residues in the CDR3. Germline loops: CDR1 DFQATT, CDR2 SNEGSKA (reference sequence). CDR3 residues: CSADRAYEQYF. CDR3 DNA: TGCAGTGCTGACAGAGCCTACGAGCAGTACTTC.

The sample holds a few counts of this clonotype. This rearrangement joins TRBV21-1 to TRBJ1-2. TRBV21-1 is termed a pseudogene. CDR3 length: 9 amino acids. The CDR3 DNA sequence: TGTGCCAGCAGAGATGGCTACACCTTC. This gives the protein CASRDGYTF.

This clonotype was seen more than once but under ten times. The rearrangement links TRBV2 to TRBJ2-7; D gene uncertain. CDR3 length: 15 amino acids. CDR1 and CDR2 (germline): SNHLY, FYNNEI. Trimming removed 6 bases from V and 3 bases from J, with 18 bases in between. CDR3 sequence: CASRGLTRDYYEQYF. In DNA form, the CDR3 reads TGTGCCAGCAGGGGGTTAACAAGGGATTACTACGAGCAGTACTTC.

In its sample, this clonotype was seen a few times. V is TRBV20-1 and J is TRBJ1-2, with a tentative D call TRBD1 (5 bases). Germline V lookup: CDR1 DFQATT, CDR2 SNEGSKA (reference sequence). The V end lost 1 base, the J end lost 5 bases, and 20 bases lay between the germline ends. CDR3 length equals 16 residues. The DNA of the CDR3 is TGCAGTGCTAGAGTTCGATATGGGTTGGGGGGGTATGGCTACACCTTC. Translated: CSARVRYGLGGYGYTF.

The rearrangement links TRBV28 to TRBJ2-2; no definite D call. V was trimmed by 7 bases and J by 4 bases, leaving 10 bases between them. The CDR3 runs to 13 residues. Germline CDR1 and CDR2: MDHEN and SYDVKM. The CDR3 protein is CASNVRATGELFF. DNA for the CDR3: TGTGCCAGCAACGTCCGGGCCACCGGGGAGCTGTTTTTT.

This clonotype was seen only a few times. The CDR3 sequence: CSARVGGSYEQYF. In nucleotides, the CDR3 is TGCAGTGCTAGGGTTGGCGGCTCCTACGAGCAGTACTTC. This chain joins TRBV20-1 and TRBJ2-7; the D is unclear. Trimming cost V 3 bases and J 0 bases, with 9 bases left between them. The germline V gene encodes CDR1 DFQATT and CDR2 SNEGSKA (reference sequence). The CDR3 has 13 residues.

In nucleotides, the CDR3 is TGCAGCGTTATGCCGGTTAACCAAGAGACCCAGTACTTC. Its translation: CSVMPVNQETQYF. This chain connects TRBV29-1 to TRBJ2-5; D gene ambiguous. Trimming shortened V by 5 bases and J by 0 bases, and 10 bases separated the two germline ends. The CDR3 runs 13 residues. CDR1 is SQVTM and CDR2 is ANQGSEA in the germline V gene.

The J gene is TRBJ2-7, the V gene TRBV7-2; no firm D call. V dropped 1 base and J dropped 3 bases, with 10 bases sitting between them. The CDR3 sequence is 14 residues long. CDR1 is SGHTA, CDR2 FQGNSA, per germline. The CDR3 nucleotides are TGTGCCAGCAGCTTAGGCCCCGGTATCTACGAGCAGTACTTC. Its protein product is CASSLGPGIYEQYF.

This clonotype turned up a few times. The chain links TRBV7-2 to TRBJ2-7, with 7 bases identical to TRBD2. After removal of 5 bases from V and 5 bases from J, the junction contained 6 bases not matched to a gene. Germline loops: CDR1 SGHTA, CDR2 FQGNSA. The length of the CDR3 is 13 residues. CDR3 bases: TGTGCCAGCAGCAGCGGGGCCAGGCACGAGCAGTACTTC. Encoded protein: CASSSGARHEQYF.

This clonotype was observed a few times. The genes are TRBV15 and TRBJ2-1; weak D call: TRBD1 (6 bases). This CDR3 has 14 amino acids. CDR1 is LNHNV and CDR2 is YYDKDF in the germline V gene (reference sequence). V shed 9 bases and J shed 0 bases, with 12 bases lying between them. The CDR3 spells CATSQGSSYNEQFF. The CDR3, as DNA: TGTGCCACATCCCAGGGGAGCTCCTACAATGAGCAGTTCTTC.

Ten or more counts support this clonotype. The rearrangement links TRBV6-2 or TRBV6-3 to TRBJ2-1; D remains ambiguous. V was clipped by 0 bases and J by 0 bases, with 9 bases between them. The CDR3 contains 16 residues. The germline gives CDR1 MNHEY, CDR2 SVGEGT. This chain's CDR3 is CASSYSIQSSYNEQFF. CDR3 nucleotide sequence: TGTGCCAGCAGTTACTCGATCCAGAGCTCCTACAATGAGCAGTTCTTC.

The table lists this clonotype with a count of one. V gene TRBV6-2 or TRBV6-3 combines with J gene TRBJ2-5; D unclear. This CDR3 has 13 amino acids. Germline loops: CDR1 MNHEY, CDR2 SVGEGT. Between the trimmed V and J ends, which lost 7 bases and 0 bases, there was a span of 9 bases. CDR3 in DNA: TGTGCCAGCACTGGCAGGAACCAAGAGACCCAGTACTTC. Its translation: CASTGRNQETQYF.

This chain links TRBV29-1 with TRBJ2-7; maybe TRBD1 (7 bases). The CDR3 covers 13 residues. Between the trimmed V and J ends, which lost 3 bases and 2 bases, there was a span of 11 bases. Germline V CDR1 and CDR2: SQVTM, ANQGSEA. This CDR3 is CSVEGGQPYEQYF. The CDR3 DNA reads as TGCAGCGTTGAGGGGGGACAGCCCTACGAGCAGTACTTC.